This is a list of T cell receptor beta chains from one sample in a study of cytomegalovirus exposure and HLA in healthy donors. TCRdb's copy holds only in-frame clones and misses some; the assay was immunoSEQ multiplex PCR. Counted here are 220,000 or so clones, roughly 80% occurring once; the ten biggest clones make up roughly 5.4%. What was sequenced was PBMCs. The receptor source for this set is a young woman in good health and CMV-seronegative. CDR3s include the opening cysteine and the closing phenylalanine or tryptophan. A D gene is named only where the DNA matches it firmly. A clone size is listed for some rows: how often the clone was seen (once, few, many), or a class if it is expanded.

clone_size j_call v_call d_call cdr3_aa cdr3_nt
NA TRBJ2-1 TRBV7-9 NA CASSPQGLGEQFF TGTGCCAGCAGCCCCCAGGGCTTGGGGGAGCAGTTCTTC
few TRBJ2-7 TRBV5-6 NA CASSLAGGRGLTYEQYF TGTGCCAGCAGCTTGGCTGGCGGTAGGGGACTCACCTACGAGCAGTACTTC
NA TRBJ2-1 TRBV2 NA CASRMGDLNADEQFF TGTGCCAGCAGGATGGGGGACTTGAACGCCGATGAGCAGTTCTTC
NA TRBJ2-3 TRBV4-2 NA CASSQDLEGRGDTQYF TGTGCCAGCAGCCAAGATCTTGAAGGGCGCGGCGATACGCAGTATTTT
NA TRBJ2-1 TRBV7-8 TRBD2 CASSPARTSGSYNEQFF TGTGCCAGCAGCCCCGCCCGGACTAGCGGATCCTACAATGAGCAGTTCTTC
NA TRBJ1-2 TRBV5-6 TRBD1 CASSSWGQGNYGYTF TGTGCCAGCAGCTCATGGGGACAGGGCAACTATGGCTACACCTTC
NA TRBJ2-2 TRBV29-1 NA CSPATGTTGELFF TGCAGCCCGGCCACAGGGACCACCGGGGAGCTGTTTTTT
NA TRBJ1-2 TRBV6-5 NA CASSTSPGYGYTF TGTGCCAGCAGTACATCTCCCGGCTATGGCTACACCTTC
NA TRBJ2-3 TRBV7-8 TRBD2 CASSALAGEGDTQYF TGTGCCAGCAGCGCCCTAGCGGGAGAGGGAGATACGCAGTATTTT
NA TRBJ1-2 TRBV4-2 TRBD1 CASSPPGDRVNGYTF TGTGCCAGCAGCCCACCCGGGGACAGGGTAAATGGCTACACCTTC
NA TRBJ2-1 TRBV9 NA CASSVAGADHNEQFF TGTGCCAGCAGCGTAGCAGGGGCTGATCACAATGAGCAGTTCTTC
NA TRBJ1-5 TRBV18 NA CASSGGSNQPQHF TGTGCCAGCTCAGGGGGAAGCAATCAGCCCCAGCATTTT
NA TRBJ1-2 TRBV5-4 NA CASSISPDPTNYGYTF TGTGCCAGCAGCATCTCCCCGGATCCAACGAACTATGGCTACACCTTC
NA TRBJ2-7 TRBV5-4 NA CASSSGISYEQYF TGTGCCAGCAGCTCAGGTATCTCCTACGAGCAGTACTTC
NA TRBJ2-3 TRBV5-6 NA CASSLAASWSTDTQYF TGTGCCAGCAGCTTGGCGGCGTCGTGGAGTACAGATACGCAGTATTTT
NA TRBJ2-1 TRBV5-1 TRBD1 CASSTLSRDRETVEQFF TGCGCCAGCAGTACCTTATCCCGCGACAGGGAAACTGTTGAGCAGTTCTTC
NA TRBJ2-2 TRBV11-2 NA CASSLSRGLGTGELFF TGTGCCAGCAGCTTAAGTCGGGGCCTCGGCACCGGGGAGCTGTTTTTT
NA TRBJ1-2 TRBV5-4 NA CASSSGGLDNYGYTF TGTGCCAGCAGCTCCGGGGGCCTTGATAACTATGGCTACACCTTC
few TRBJ1-2 TRBV28 NA CASSFGVTGAYGYTF TGTGCCAGCAGTTTCGGTGTGACAGGAGCTTATGGCTACACCTTC
NA TRBJ1-5 TRBV5-8 NA CASSLERGSNQPQHF TGTGCCAGCAGCTTGGAACGGGGCAGCAATCAGCCCCAGCATTTT
NA TRBJ2-5 TRBV6-5 NA CASSRRGTQYF TGTGCCAGCAGCCGACGGGGTACCCAGTACTTC
NA TRBJ1-1 TRBV9 NA CASRAAAANTEAFF TGTGCCAGCAGGGCGGCCGCAGCCAACACTGAAGCTTTCTTT
NA TRBJ1-1 TRBV7-2 NA CASSLSYQTGLNTEAFF TGTGCCAGCAGCTTAAGTTACCAGACAGGCCTGAACACTGAAGCTTTCTTT
NA TRBJ2-2 TRBV4-1 NA CASSKWEGANTGELFF TGCGCCAGCAGCAAATGGGAGGGGGCGAACACCGGGGAGCTGTTTTTT
NA TRBJ2-3 TRBV18 TRBD2 CASSPFGGGAVDTQYF TGTGCCAGCTCACCATTTGGCGGGGGGGCCGTAGATACGCAGTATTTT
NA TRBJ2-1 TRBV30 NA CAWSGTAVSSYNEQFF TGTGCCTGGAGTGGGACGGCAGTAAGCTCCTACAATGAGCAGTTCTTC
NA TRBJ2-7 TRBV7-9 NA CASSSTRTPYEQYF TGTGCCAGCAGCTCGACACGGACCCCCTACGAGCAGTACTTC
NA TRBJ2-7 TRBV6-5 TRBD2 CASRLGLAPTYEQYF TGTGCCAGCAGGTTGGGACTAGCGCCGACCTACGAGCAGTACTTC
NA TRBJ1-2 TRBV7-8 TRBD1 CASSSQSPRQGINYGYTF TGTGCCAGCAGCTCCCAATCTCCCCGACAGGGTATTAACTATGGCTACACCTTC
NA TRBJ1-1 TRBV6-5 TRBD1 CASSSFTGGEAFF TGTGCCAGCAGTTCATTTACAGGGGGAGAAGCTTTCTTT
NA TRBJ1-2 TRBV9 NA CASSPGPEAGYTF TGTGCCAGCAGCCCTGGTCCCGAAGCCGGCTACACCTTC
NA TRBJ1-4 TRBV4-1 TRBD1 CASSQGQGETTNEKLFF TGCGCCAGCAGCCAAGGACAGGGGGAGACAACTAATGAAAAACTGTTTTTT
NA TRBJ2-2 TRBV19 NA CASSIDGVTGELFF TGTGCCAGTAGTATTGATGGAGTCACCGGGGAGCTGTTTTTT
NA TRBJ2-7 TRBV10-3 TRBD1 CAISGGTGGTYEQYF TGTGCCATCAGTGGCGGGACAGGGGGCACCTACGAGCAGTACTTC
once TRBJ2-1 TRBV5-1 TRBD2 CASSSSGGSSYNEQFF TGCGCCAGCAGCTCCTCCGGGGGGAGCTCCTACAATGAGCAGTTCTTC
once TRBJ1-5 TRBV4-1 NA CASSPFLGNQPQHF TGCGCCAGCAGTCCTTTTTTGGGTAATCAGCCCCAGCATTTT
NA TRBJ1-2 TRBV19 TRBD1 CASSRKPQGFYGYTF TGTGCCAGTAGTCGCAAGCCACAGGGGTTCTATGGCTACACCTTC
NA TRBJ2-2 TRBV5-8 NA CASSKGSPNTGELFF TGTGCCAGCAGTAAGGGGTCCCCGAACACCGGGGAGCTGTTTTTT
NA TRBJ1-2 TRBV6-1 NA CATSDGTRDGYTF TGTGCCACCTCGGACGGAACCCGTGATGGCTACACCTTC
few TRBJ2-7 TRBV11-2 NA CASSPRMISYEQYF TGTGCCAGCAGCCCCCGAATGATTTCCTACGAGCAGTACTTC
few TRBJ2-2 TRBV6-1 TRBD2 CASSALAGGTGELFF TGTGCCAGCAGCGCCCTAGCGGGAGGCACCGGGGAGCTGTTTTTT
once TRBJ1-3 TRBV2 NA CASRIDRNSGNTIYF TGTGCCAGCAGGATTGACAGGAACTCTGGAAACACCATATATTTT
NA TRBJ1-2 TRBV15 NA CATSSDSNYGYTF TGTGCCACCAGCTCAGACAGTAACTATGGCTACACCTTC
NA TRBJ2-7 TRBV27 NA CASSLYPGSSYEQYF TGTGCCAGCAGTTTATATCCTGGAAGCTCCTACGAGCAGTACTTC
once TRBJ2-7 TRBV6-6 TRBD1 CASSPTGAYEQYF TGTGCCAGCAGCCCGACAGGGGCCTACGAGCAGTACTTC
NA TRBJ2-3 TRBV9 NA CASSPLAEGYTQYF TGTGCCAGCAGCCCGTTGGCTGAGGGGTATACGCAGTATTTT
NA TRBJ2-3 TRBV4-2 NA CASSQTPTDTQYF TGTGCCAGCAGCCAAACCCCCACAGATACGCAGTATTTT
few TRBJ2-7 TRBV13 NA CASSENRASYEQYF TGTGCCAGCAGCGAAAACAGAGCCTCCTACGAGCAGTACTTC
NA TRBJ1-3 TRBV6-6 NA CASSFRSGGNTIYF TGTGCCAGCAGTTTCAGATCAGGGGGAAACACCATATATTTT
NA TRBJ2-2 TRBV15 TRBD2 CATSGGDGLNTGELFF TGTGCCACCAGCGGGGGGGACGGACTGAACACCGGGGAGCTGTTTTTT
NA TRBJ2-3 TRBV7-9 NA CASSGGTGVSTDTQYF TGTGCCAGCAGCGGAGGCACGGGGGTAAGCACAGATACGCAGTATTTT
many TRBJ1-2 TRBV5-1 TRBD1 CASSLAGTGAEGYTF TGCGCCAGCAGCTTGGCGGGGACAGGGGCTGAGGGCTACACCTTC
NA TRBJ1-5 TRBV2 NA CASQRGNQPQHF TGTGCCAGCCAACGGGGGAACCAGCCCCAGCATTTT
NA TRBJ2-7 TRBV18 TRBD1 CASSQGQGNHEQYF TGTGCCAGCTCACAAGGACAGGGGAACCACGAGCAGTACTTC
NA TRBJ2-7 TRBV28 NA CASSLGPGAYYEQYF TGTGCCAGCAGTCTAGGGCCTGGGGCCTACTACGAGCAGTACTTC
NA TRBJ2-4 TRBV28 NA CASSTRKNIQYF TGTGCCAGCAGTACCCGTAAAAACATTCAGTACTTC
NA TRBJ1-6 TRBV5-1 NA CASKLDRNNSPLHF TGCGCCAGCAAATTGGACAGAAATAATTCACCCCTCCACTTT
NA TRBJ2-5 TRBV5-1 TRBD1 CASSSQGAEETQYF TGCGCCAGCAGCTCACAGGGGGCGGAAGAGACCCAGTACTTC
few TRBJ1-2 TRBV5-4 TRBD1 CASSQDRGLIYGYTF TGTGCCAGCAGCCAGGACAGGGGGCTTATCTATGGCTACACCTTC
NA TRBJ1-1 TRBV30 NA CAWSATGTAFF TGTGCCTGGAGTGCTACAGGGACGGCTTTCTTT